The present entry profiles one T cell receptor (beta chain) with its context. Assay: immunoSEQ multiplex PCR; the TCRdb copy retains only in-frame clones and omits some. The sample consists of 190,000 or so clones, about 79% of them appearing once. Between the trimmed V and J ends, which lost 8 bases and 4 bases, there was a span of 14 bases. This CDR3 is built from 13 residues. Germline V gene sequence: CDR1 MNHEY, CDR2 SMNVEV (reference sequence). The data stem from a study of cytomegalovirus exposure and HLA in healthy donors. The clonotype was recovered from a woman aged 25-40 years in good health and CMV-seropositive. J is TRBJ1-2 and V is TRBV27; D is undetermined. Sequenced input: PBMCs. CDR3 nucleotides: TGTGCCAGCGGACCCGGGAGTCGCTATGGCTACACCTTC. Translation: CASGPGSRYGYTF.